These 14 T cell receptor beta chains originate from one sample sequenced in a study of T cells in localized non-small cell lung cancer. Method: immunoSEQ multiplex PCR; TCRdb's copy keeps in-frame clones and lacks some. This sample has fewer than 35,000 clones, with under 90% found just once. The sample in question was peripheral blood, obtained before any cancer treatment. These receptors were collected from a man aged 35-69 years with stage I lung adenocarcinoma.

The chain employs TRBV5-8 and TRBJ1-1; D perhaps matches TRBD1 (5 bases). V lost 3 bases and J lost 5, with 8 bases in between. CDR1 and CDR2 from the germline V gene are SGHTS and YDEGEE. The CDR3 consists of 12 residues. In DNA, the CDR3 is TGTGCCAGCAGCTGGGGGGGGACTGAAGCTTTCTTT. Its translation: CASSWGGTEAFF.

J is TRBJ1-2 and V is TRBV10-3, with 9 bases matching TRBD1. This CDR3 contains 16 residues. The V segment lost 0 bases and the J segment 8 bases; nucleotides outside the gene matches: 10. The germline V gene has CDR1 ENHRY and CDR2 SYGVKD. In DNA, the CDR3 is TGTGCCATCAGTGAGTCCCTCCCGGGACAGGGACGAGGCTACACCTTC. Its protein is CAISESLPGQGRGYTF.

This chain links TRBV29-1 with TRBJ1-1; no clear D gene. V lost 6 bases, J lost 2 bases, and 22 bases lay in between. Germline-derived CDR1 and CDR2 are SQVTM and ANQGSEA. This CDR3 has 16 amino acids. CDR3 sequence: CSVHPIAAGKNTEAFF. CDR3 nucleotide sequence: TGCAGCGTCCACCCGATAGCGGCAGGAAAAAACACTGAAGCTTTCTTT.

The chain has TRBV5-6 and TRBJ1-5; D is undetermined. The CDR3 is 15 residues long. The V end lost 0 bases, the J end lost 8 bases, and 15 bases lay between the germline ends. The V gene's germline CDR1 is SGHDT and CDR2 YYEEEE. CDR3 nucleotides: TGTGCCAGCAGCTTGGACGGCTCTTGGTGGGAGCCCCAGCATTTT. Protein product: CASSLDGSWWEPQHF.

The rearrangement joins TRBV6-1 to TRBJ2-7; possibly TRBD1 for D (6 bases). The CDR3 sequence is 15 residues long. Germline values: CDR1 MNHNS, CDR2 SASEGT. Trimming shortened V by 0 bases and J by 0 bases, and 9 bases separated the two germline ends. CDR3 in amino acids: CASSEAGALSYEQYF. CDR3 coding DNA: TGTGCCAGCAGTGAAGCGGGGGCCCTCTCCTACGAGCAGTACTTC.

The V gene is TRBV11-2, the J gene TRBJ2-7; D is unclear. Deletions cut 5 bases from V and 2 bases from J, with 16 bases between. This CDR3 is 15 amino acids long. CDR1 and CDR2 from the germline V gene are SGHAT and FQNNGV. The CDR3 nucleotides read TGTGCCAGCAGCCTCAGTAATTTTGGTCCCTACGAGCAGTACTTC. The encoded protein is CASSLSNFGPYEQYF.

The CDR3 DNA reads TGTGCCAGCAGTTTAGAACAGGGTTATAGCAATCAGCCCCAGCATTTT. Its protein product is CASSLEQGYSNQPQHF. The chain employs TRBV6-5 and TRBJ1-5, with D maybe TRBD1 (6 bases). The length of the CDR3 is 16 residues. V gave up 4 bases and J gave up 0 bases, with 13 bases separating them. CDR1 and CDR2 from the germline V gene are MNHEY and SVGAGI.

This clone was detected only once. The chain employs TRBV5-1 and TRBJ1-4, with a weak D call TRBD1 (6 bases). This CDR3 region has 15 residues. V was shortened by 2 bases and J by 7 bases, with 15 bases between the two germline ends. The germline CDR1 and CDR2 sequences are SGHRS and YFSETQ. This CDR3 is CASSFRGARGEKLFF. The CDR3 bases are TGCGCCAGCAGCTTTAGGGGGGCGCGGGGTGAAAAACTGTTTTTT.

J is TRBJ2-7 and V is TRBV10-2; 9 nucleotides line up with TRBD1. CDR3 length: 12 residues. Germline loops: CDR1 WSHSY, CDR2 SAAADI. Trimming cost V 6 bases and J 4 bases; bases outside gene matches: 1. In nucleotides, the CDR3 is TGCGCCAGCAGCGACAGGGGGTACGAGCAGTACTTC. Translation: CASSDRGYEQYF.

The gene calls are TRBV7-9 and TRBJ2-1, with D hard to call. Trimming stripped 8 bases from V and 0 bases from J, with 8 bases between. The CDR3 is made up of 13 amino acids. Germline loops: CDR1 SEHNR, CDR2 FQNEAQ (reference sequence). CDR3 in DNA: TGTGCCAGCGACCAAAACTCCTACAATGAGCAGTTCTTC. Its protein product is CASDQNSYNEQFF.

The CDR3, as DNA: TGTGCCAGCTCAAGGGTCACCGGGGAGCTGTTTTTT. It codes for CASSRVTGELFF. The V and J genes are TRBV18 and TRBJ2-2; D uncertain. Germline lookup yields CDR1 KGHSH and CDR2 LQKENI. V shed 5 bases and J shed 4 bases, with 5 bases lying between them. This CDR3 comprises 12 residues.

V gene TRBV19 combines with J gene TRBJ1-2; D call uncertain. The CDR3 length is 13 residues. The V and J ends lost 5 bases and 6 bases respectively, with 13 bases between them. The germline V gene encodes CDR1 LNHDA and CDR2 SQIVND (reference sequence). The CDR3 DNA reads TGTGCCAGTAGTGAGAGGGTGCGGGATGGCTACACCTTC. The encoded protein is CASSERVRDGYTF.

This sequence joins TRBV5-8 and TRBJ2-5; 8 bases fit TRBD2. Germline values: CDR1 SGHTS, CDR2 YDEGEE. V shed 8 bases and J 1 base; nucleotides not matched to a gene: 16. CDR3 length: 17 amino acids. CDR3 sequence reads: CASGPVLRGGRQETQYF. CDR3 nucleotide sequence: TGTGCCAGTGGACCTGTGCTACGGGGGGGGCGCCAAGAGACCCAGTACTTC.

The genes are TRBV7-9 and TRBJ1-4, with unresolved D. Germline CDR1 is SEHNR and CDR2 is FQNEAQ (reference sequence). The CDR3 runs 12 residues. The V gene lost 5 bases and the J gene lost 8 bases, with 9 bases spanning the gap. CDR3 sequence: CASSHPGEKLFF. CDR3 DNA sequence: TGTGCCAGCAGCCACCCGGGGGAAAAACTGTTTTTT.